Sequencing of this T cell receptor beta chain was carried out in a study of shared T cell receptors in the human thymus. Here immunoSEQ multiplex PCR was the method, and the copy in TCRdb shows in-frame clones only, minus some. Here the sample spans about 500,000 clones, around 78% being singletons. J gave up 4 bases and V 4 bases, and 7 bases lay outside the gene matches. There are 14 residues in the CDR3. CDR1 and CDR2 (germline): SGHRS, YFSETQ. This clone was seen a handful of times. This sample also belongs to another study, concerning human thymus T cells. This second study notes: It was healthy Finnish infants having corrective surgery for congenital heart defects who were the donors.

The sequencing sample was made of thymocytes. The chain combines TRBV5-1 with TRBJ1-2; the match to TRBD1 covers 7 bases. This sequence was found in a boy in the first two years of life with a congenital heart defect. The CDR3 DNA reads TGCGCCAGCAGCCCGCTGGGACAGAGCTATGGCTACACCTTC. The encoded protein is CASSPLGQSYGYTF. Based on the CDR3 plus reference TRBV5-1 and TRBJ1-2, the full variable domain is KAGVTQTPRYLIKTRGQQVTLSCSPISGHRSVSWYQQTPGQGLQFLFEYFSETQRNKGNFPGRFSGRQFSNSRSEMNVSTLELGDSALYLCASSPLGQSYGYTFGSGTRLTVV.